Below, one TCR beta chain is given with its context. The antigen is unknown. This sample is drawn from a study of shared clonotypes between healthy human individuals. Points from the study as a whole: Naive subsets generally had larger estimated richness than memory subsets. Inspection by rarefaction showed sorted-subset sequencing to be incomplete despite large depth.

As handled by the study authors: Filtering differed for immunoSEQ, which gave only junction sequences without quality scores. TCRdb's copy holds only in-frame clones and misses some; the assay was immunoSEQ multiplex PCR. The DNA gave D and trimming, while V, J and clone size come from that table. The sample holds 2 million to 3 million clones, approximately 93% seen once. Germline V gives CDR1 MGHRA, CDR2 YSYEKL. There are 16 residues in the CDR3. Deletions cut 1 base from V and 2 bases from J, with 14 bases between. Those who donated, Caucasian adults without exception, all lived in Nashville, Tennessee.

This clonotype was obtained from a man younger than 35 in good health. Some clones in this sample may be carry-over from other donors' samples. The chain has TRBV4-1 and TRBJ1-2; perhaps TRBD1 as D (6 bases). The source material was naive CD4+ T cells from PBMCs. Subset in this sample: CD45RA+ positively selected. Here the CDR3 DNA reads TGCGCCAGCAGCCAAGGATTTGCGAGGGGGAACTATGGCTACACCTTC. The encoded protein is CASSQGFARGNYGYTF.